Presented here are 20 T cell receptor beta chains from one specimen sequenced in a study of tumor-infiltrating lymphocytes in primary liver carcinoma. A constant-region primer served to make TCR beta cDNA from approximately 490 ng total RNA. Library construction for TCR beta comprised three nested multiplex PCR rounds performed with slightly modified ARM-PCR. TRBV1-TRBV30 forward primers and a C-beta reverse primer were used in the first two PCR rounds, which each ran for 9 to 10 cycles. TCRdb used MiXCR to reprocess the multiplex PCR reads, holding one entry per CDR3 protein. The sample holds 55,000 or so distinct CDR3 sequences, 71% seen once. Both RNA and DNA were isolated together from around 20-30 mg of bulk tissue that had not been sorted. Sequenced sample: liver tumor tissue from sampling region 2. Specified subset: tumor region T2, inferior pole. The receptors here all came from a man in his forties or fifties with primary liver carcinoma and hepatitis B virus infection.

This chain joins TRBV29-1 and TRBJ2-4; no reliable D call. This CDR3 comprises 13 residues. Germline loops: CDR1 SQVTM, CDR2 ANQGSEA. V was clipped by 6 bases and J by 8 bases, with 17 bases between them. Here the CDR3 DNA reads TGCAGCGTAGAACCCGACACGGGCGACATTCAGTACTTC. Its translation: CSVEPDTGDIQYF.

In the case of this clonotype: A much larger clonotype is one base distant, so this may be a read error. The chain employs TRBV11-2 and TRBJ2-3; D not certain. Germline CDR1 and CDR2: SGHAT and FQNNGV. The CDR3 length is 12 residues. CDR3 bases: TGTGCCGGCAGCGCGGATCGGATTACGCAGTATTTT. Translating gives CAGSADRITQYF.

The J gene is TRBJ2-2, the V gene TRBV6-1, with D possibly matching TRBD2 (5 bases). From germline, CDR1 is MNHNS and CDR2 SASEGT. V lost 2 bases and J lost 0, with 19 bases in between. The CDR3 consists of 19 residues. The CDR3: CASSEYPPLTEANTGELFF. The CDR3 DNA reads TGTGCCAGCAGTGAATACCCGCCCCTAACGGAGGCGAACACCGGGGAGCTGTTTTTT.

The chain has TRBV11-3 and TRBJ2-1, with a tentative D call TRBD2 (5 bases). Looked up from germline, CDR1 is SGHNT and CDR2 is YENEEA. Trimming shortened V by 4 bases and J by 4 bases, and 17 bases separated the two germline ends. CDR3 length: 16 amino acids. CDR3 in amino acids: CASSSGGGLTYNEQFF. The CDR3 DNA reads as TGTGCCAGCAGCTCAGGCGGAGGACTTACATACAATGAGCAGTTCTTC.

This chain joins TRBV6-2 or TRBV6-3 and TRBJ1-1; D ambiguous. The CDR3 covers 15 residues. Germline CDR1 MNHEY, CDR2 SVGEGT. V gave up 0 bases and J gave up 4 bases, with 12 bases separating them. In DNA, the CDR3 is TGTGCCAGCAGTTACTCGATGCCATGGAGCACTGAAGCTTTCTTT. Amino acid sequence: CASSYSMPWSTEAFF.

The table lists this clonotype with many counts. This chain joins TRBV7-9 and TRBJ2-1; no reliable D call. Germline CDR1 and CDR2: SEHNR and FQNEAQ (reference sequence). There are 13 residues in the CDR3. V was clipped by 5 bases and J by 7 bases, with 12 bases between them. CDR3 protein: CASSQSLVNEQFF. CDR3 nucleotides: TGTGCCAGCAGCCAATCTCTGGTGAATGAGCAGTTCTTC.

Details on this clonotype: At one end, the junction sequence differs from germline, possibly due to a read error. The rearrangement links TRBV7-3 to TRBJ2-2; 7 nucleotides agree with TRBD2. There are 14 residues in the CDR3. Germline V gene data show CDR1 as SGHTA and CDR2 as FQGTGA. The DNA for the CDR3 is TGTGTCAGCAGCCTAGCGGTCAACACCGGGGAGCTGTTTTTT. Translated, it gives CVSSLAVNTGELFF.

Note on this clonotype: The final CDR3 position lacks the conserved phenylalanine or tryptophan, pointing to a likely read error. The rearrangement links TRBV11-3 to TRBJ2-5; D unclear. The CDR3 has 13 amino acids. Trimming removed 8 bases from V and 1 base from J, with 11 bases in between. Per the germline V gene, CDR1 is SGHNT and CDR2 is YENEEA. The chain's CDR3 is CASGWGSQETQYS. The CDR3, as DNA: TGTGCCAGCGGCTGGGGATCCCAAGAGACCCAGTACTCT.

As to this clonotype: This may arise from a read error, as a much more abundant clone is one base away. V and J are TRBV6-2 or TRBV6-3 and TRBJ2-1; D not certain. The germline CDR1 and CDR2 sequences are MNHEY and SVGEGT. The CDR3 has 14 amino acids. The CDR3 is CASSLQGFYDEQFF. The CDR3 region has the DNA TGTGCCAGCAGCTTGCAAGGGTTCTACGATGAGCAGTTCTTC.

This clonotype appeared many times. The gene calls are TRBV6-1 and TRBJ2-7; D remains unclear. Trimming shortened V by 4 bases and J by 0 bases, and 10 bases separated the two germline ends. This CDR3 region has 14 residues. Germline V gene sequence: CDR1 MNHNS, CDR2 SASEGT. DNA of the CDR3: TGTGCCAGCAGTGGATCCAGGAACTCCTACGAGCAGTACTTC. It encodes CASSGSRNSYEQYF.

For this clonotype: The junction departs from the called germline gene at one end, perhaps through a read error. The CDR3: CASSPSMGLANTEAFF. The CDR3 DNA reads TGTGCTAGCAGCCCATCCATGGGATTGGCGAACACTGAAGCTTTCTTT. V gene TRBV11-2 combines with J gene TRBJ1-1; D not certain. The CDR3 totals 16 residues. The germline gives CDR1 SGHAT, CDR2 FQNNGV.

This clonotype was counted only a few times. The chain joins TRBV20-1 to TRBJ2-1; TRBD1 might be the D (7 bases). From germline, CDR1 is DFQATT and CDR2 SNEGSKA (reference sequence). The CDR3 has 11 residues. V was shortened by 1 base and J by 12 bases, with 10 bases between the two germline ends. The CDR3: CSARAGDRQFF. CDR3 DNA: TGCAGTGCTAGAGCGGGGGACAGGCAGTTCTTC.

On this clonotype itself: The germline gene is not matched at one end of the junction; a read error may be the cause. This rearrangement joins TRBV11-1 to TRBJ1-2, with a tentative D call TRBD1 (5 bases). Germline V gene sequence: CDR1 SGHAT, CDR2 FQDESV (reference sequence). This CDR3 is 15 amino acids long. The CDR3 sequence is CASSLSQDNDYDYAF. The CDR3 DNA sequence: TGTGCCAGCAGCTTATCACAGGACAACGACTATGACTACGCCTTC.

This sequence joins TRBV11-2 and TRBJ2-1; TRBD1 aligns across 9 bases. Germline CDR1 and CDR2: SGHAT and FQNNGV. V was pared by 5 bases and J by 6 bases, with 8 bases of the junction left unmatched. This CDR3 spans 15 amino acids. Here the CDR3 DNA reads TGTGCCAGCAGCCCCCGGGACAGGGCTTCCAATGAGCAGTTCTTC. Translating gives CASSPRDRASNEQFF.

This clonotype was detected only a few times. The V gene is TRBV11-3, the J gene TRBJ1-1, with unresolved D. CDR3 length: 11 residues. Germline V gene data show CDR1 as SGHNT and CDR2 as YENEEA. With 0 bases removed from V and 4 bases from J, the gap between germline ends came to 0 bases. The CDR3 DNA follows: TGTGCCAGCAGCTTAGACACTGAAGCTTTCTTT. As protein: CASSLDTEAFF.

As regards this clonotype: The junction departs from the called germline gene at one end, perhaps through a read error. The V and J genes are TRBV11-1 and TRBJ2-4, with 13 bases matching TRBD2. The germline gives CDR1 SGHAT, CDR2 FQDESV (reference sequence). CDR3 size: 17 residues. The DNA for the CDR3 is TGTGGCAGCAGCTTCCCCGGGACTAGCGGGACCAGAAACATTCAGTACTTC. Its translation: CGSSFPGTSGTRNIQYF.

As to this clonotype: At one end the junction does not follow the germline gene, possibly because of a read error. V is TRBV6-1 and J is TRBJ2-5; TRBD1 matches 9 bases. Germline V gene lookup returns CDR1 MNHNS and CDR2 SASEGT. This CDR3 region has 15 residues. CDR3 amino acids: CASSTYGTGRKTQCF. The CDR3 DNA reads TGTGCTAGCAGCACCTACGGGACAGGGAGGAAGACCCAGTGCTTC.

This sequence joins TRBV29-1 and TRBJ2-5; 8 positions agree with TRBD1. Germline CDR1 SQVTM, CDR2 ANQGSEA. Losses at the gene ends were 6 bases for V and 4 bases for J; bases not matched to a gene: 1. The CDR3 runs to 11 residues. The CDR3 DNA reads as TGCAGCGTCCAGGGGGCAGAGACCCAGTACTTC. Translated: CSVQGAETQYF.

About this clonotype: Mismatch with germline at one junction end may stem from a read error. The CDR3 loop reads CASSQGGGHNSHLHF. The CDR3 coding sequence is TGCGCCAGCAGCCAAGGAGGGGGTCACAATTCACACCTCCACTTT. The chain uses TRBV4-1 and TRBJ1-6, with D perhaps matching TRBD1 (6 bases). The germline CDR1 and CDR2 sequences are MGHRA and YSYEKL. The CDR3 consists of 15 residues.

Notes on this clonotype: Without the conserved terminal phenylalanine or tryptophan, this CDR3 likely stems from a read error. V gene TRBV11-2 combines with J gene TRBJ2-3; D might be TRBD2 (5 bases). This CDR3 is 16 amino acids long. Germline V gives CDR1 SGHAT, CDR2 FQNNGV. In DNA form, the CDR3 reads TGTGCCAACAGCTTAGAGGGATTAGCGTGGACAGATACGCAGTATCTT. Amino acids: CANSLEGLAWTDTQYL.